This TCR beta chain emerged from a study of T cell responses to AZD1222 COVID-19 vaccine. Study in general: Analysis merged second doses at about 4 or about 12 weeks. Findings and caveats of the study: Most donors were white British and more were female, and clonal diversity was possibly underestimated. Spike-specific TCR breadth and depth were elevated following two AZD1222 doses. CD4 TCRs covered the whole spike, strongest at regions 160-218 and 743-854.

TCRdb's copy holds only in-frame clones and misses some; the assay was immunoSEQ multiplex PCR. The profile shows some 96,000 clones, around nine tenths of them singletons. The CDR3 extends over 13 amino acids. The V end was cut by 0 bases, the J end by 4 bases, with 9 bases between. Germline loops: CDR1 GTSNPN, CDR2 SVGIG (reference sequence). Turning to this clone: Its antigen is undetermined.

This sequence was found in an adult in good health. The chain carries TRBV30 and TRBJ1-1; maybe TRBD1 (5 bases). Sequences were derived from peripheral blood, sampled on day 0 of AZD1222 vaccination. CDR3 residues: CAWSVHGGTEAFF. As DNA, the CDR3 is TGTGCCTGGAGTGTACACGGGGGCACTGAAGCTTTCTTT. The whole variable domain, filled in from reference TRBV30 and TRBJ1-1, reads SQTIHQWPATLVQPVGSPLSLECTVEGTSNPNLYWYRQAAGRGLQLLFYSVGIGQISSEVPQNLSASRPQDRQFILSSKKLLLSDSGFYLCAWSVHGGTEAFFGQGTRLTVV.